This T cell receptor beta chain was retrieved from a study of T cells after yellow fever vaccination. As for the study in general: Preparation used SMART-Seq v4 Ultra Low Input for the low-cell-number fractions.

TCRdb independently ran MiXCR on the 5' RACE reads; one entry per CDR3 protein. The table records more than 300,000 distinct CDR3 sequences, 9.5% to 12% of them present only once. Study-level results: Of the clonotypes, a small share occurred in both CD4 and CD8 compartments. Post-booster repertoires contained most primary-vaccination clones again (96% CD4, about 90% CD8). Weaker, the secondary response had a peak occurring faster, on day 5 versus 15.

For this clonotype: The antigen is undetermined.

CDR1 is SNHLY and CDR2 is FYNNEI in the germline V gene. V lost 4 bases and J lost 4, with 16 bases in between. The CDR3 totals 15 residues. This sample comprised CD4+ T cells sorted from PBMCs, obtained 45 days after the yellow fever booster vaccination. This clonotype was obtained from a man between 18 and 35 years old who received the YFV17D yellow fever vaccine. The chain carries TRBV2 and TRBJ2-5, with D tentatively TRBD2 (5 bases). CDR3 DNA: TGTGCCAGCAGTGGACCTACTAGTGGCGGAGAGACCCAGTACTTC. Translation: CASSGPTSGGETQYF.